These T cell receptor beta chains were read from a single sample in a study of blood T cell repertoires in COVID-19. The assay was immunoSEQ multiplex PCR, and TCRdb's table has in-frame clones only and misses some. The profile shows 60,000 to 70,000 clones, about 70% of them singletons. Sequenced input: peripheral blood. Receptors originate from an elderly woman with acute or convalescent COVID-19. Both conserved end residues are part of each CDR3. A D gene is named only where the DNA matches it firmly. Size values are once, few and many counts, or a class for expanded clones, and some rows have none.

CDR3 protein | CDR3 DNA | V gene | D gene | J gene | clone size
CASSPDSSNQPQHF | TGTGCCAGCTCCCCGGACAGCAGCAATCAGCCCCAGCATTTT | TRBV18 | . | TRBJ1-5 | .
CASSPSGQLNYGYTF | TGTGCCAGCTCCCCCTCCGGACAGCTAAACTATGGCTACACCTTC | TRBV28 | . | TRBJ1-2 | .
CAWSVSGAGAMKAFF | TGTGCCTGGAGTGTCTCCGGGGCAGGGGCCATGAAAGCTTTCTTT | TRBV30 | . | TRBJ1-1 | .
CASSPGGGEGYGYTF | TGTGCCAGCAGCCCTGGGGGAGGTGAAGGCTATGGCTACACCTTC | TRBV7-2 | . | TRBJ1-2 | .
CSDTLAGNTDTQYF | TGCAGCGACACTTTGGCGGGAAACACAGATACGCAGTATTTT | TRBV29-1 | . | TRBJ2-3 | .
CASSEAQPSGFQETQYF | TGTGCCAGCAGTGAAGCGCAGCCTAGCGGATTCCAAGAGACCCAGTACTTC | TRBV2 | TRBD2 | TRBJ2-5 | .
CAISDPGHANTEAFF | TGTGCCATCAGTGATCCGGGACATGCGAACACTGAAGCTTTCTTT | TRBV10-3 | . | TRBJ1-1 | .
CATSDSRTSGSWNTGELFF | TGTGCCACCAGTGATTCCCGGACTAGCGGGAGCTGGAACACCGGGGAGCTGTTTTTT | TRBV24-1 | TRBD2 | TRBJ2-2 | .
CASSDWLASTDTQYF | TGTGCCAGCAGTGACTGGCTGGCTAGCACAGATACGCAGTATTTT | TRBV6-4 | . | TRBJ2-3 | .
CASSPSQGKRTPLHF | TGTGCCAGCAGCCCCTCCCAGGGCAAAAGGACACCCCTCCACTTT | TRBV25-1 | . | TRBJ1-6 | .
CASSEFRASSFREQYF | TGTGCCAGCAGTGAATTCAGGGCGTCTTCGTTTAGGGAGCAGTACTTC | TRBV6-1 | . | TRBJ2-7 | few
CASSPSGSSYNEQFF | TGTGCCAGCAGCCCTAGCGGAAGCTCCTACAATGAGCAGTTCTTC | TRBV6-2/TRBV6-3 | TRBD2 | TRBJ2-1 | .
CAWLPFRDRIYEQYF | TGTGCCTGGCTACCGTTCCGGGACAGAATTTACGAGCAGTACTTC | TRBV30 | TRBD1 | TRBJ2-7 | .
CASSPDRRTDTQYF | TGTGCCAGCAGCCCGGACAGACGCACAGATACGCAGTATTTT | TRBV11-2 | . | TRBJ2-3 | .
CASSPRQGNYGYTF | TGCGCCAGCAGCCCAAGACAGGGGAACTATGGCTACACCTTC | TRBV5-1 | TRBD1 | TRBJ1-2 | once
CASSPGLARYEQYF | TGTGCCAGCAGCCCGGGACTAGCGAGATACGAGCAGTACTTC | TRBV28 | TRBD2 | TRBJ2-7 | .
CSVYTGQGGTNEKLFF | TGCAGCGTCTATACCGGACAGGGTGGAACTAATGAAAAACTGTTTTTT | TRBV29-1 | TRBD1 | TRBJ1-4 | once
CASSLSGGADTQYF | TGTGCCAGCAGCTTGTCGGGGGGAGCAGATACGCAGTATTTT | TRBV5-4 | TRBD2 | TRBJ2-3 | .
CASGDGGGEQFF | TGTGCCAGCGGTGATGGGGGGGGTGAGCAGTTCTTC | TRBV2 | TRBD2 | TRBJ2-1 | few
CASTSGLNTGELFF | TGTGCCAGCACTAGCGGGTTGAACACCGGGGAGCTGTTTTTT | TRBV19 | TRBD2 | TRBJ2-2 | .
CATSDPSGGTYNEQFF | TGTGCCACCAGTGACCCGAGCGGGGGAACCTACAATGAGCAGTTCTTC | TRBV24-1 | TRBD2 | TRBJ2-1 | .
CASSPGRSSGNEKLFF | TGTGCCAGCAGCCCAGGTCGGTCCTCGGGAAATGAAAAACTGTTTTTT | TRBV9 | . | TRBJ1-4 | few
CATKEQGNRGGSGYTF | TGTGCCACCAAAGAGCAGGGTAACCGCGGGGGTTCTGGCTACACCTTC | TRBV19 | . | TRBJ1-2 | .
CASSLAGGYQPQHF | TGTGCCAGCAGCTTAGCAGGGGGGTATCAACCCCAGCATTTT | TRBV11-2 | TRBD1 | TRBJ1-5 | .
CASSEAGGGNYGYTF | TGTGCCAGCAGTGAAGCGGGGGGAGGGAACTATGGCTACACCTTC | TRBV2 | . | TRBJ1-2 | few
CASKGGAYNEQFF | TGTGCCAGCAAGGGGGGGGCCTACAATGAGCAGTTCTTC | TRBV2 | . | TRBJ2-1 | few
CASSYSRDRGLNYGYTF | TGTGCCAGCAGCTATAGCCGGGACAGGGGACTTAACTATGGCTACACCTTC | TRBV7-9 | TRBD1 | TRBJ1-2 | .
CASSLGWVTDYEQYF | TGTGCCAGCAGTTTAGGATGGGTAACAGACTACGAGCAGTACTTC | TRBV28 | . | TRBJ2-7 | .
CASSSYPGEQYF | TGTGCCAGCAGTTCCTATCCAGGGGAGCAGTACTTC | TRBV27 | . | TRBJ2-7 | .
CASSLWQRPPNTGELFF | TGTGCCAGCAGTTTATGGCAGCGGCCACCGAACACCGGGGAGCTGTTTTTT | TRBV27 | . | TRBJ2-2 | .
CASSITAGGSTDTQYF | TGTGCCAGTAGTATTACAGCGGGAGGGAGCACAGATACGCAGTATTTT | TRBV19 | TRBD2 | TRBJ2-3 | .
CASSQDPWGLAGDTQYF | TGCGCCAGCAGCCAAGACCCCTGGGGACTAGCGGGAGATACGCAGTATTTT | TRBV4-1 | TRBD2 | TRBJ2-3 | .
CASSQQRNTEAFF | TGTGCCAGTAGTCAACAGAGGAACACTGAAGCTTTCTTT | TRBV19 | . | TRBJ1-1 | few
CASSQGLAGGTGELFF | TGCGCCAGCAGCCAAGGACTAGCGGGAGGCACCGGGGAGCTGTTTTTT | TRBV5-1 | TRBD2 | TRBJ2-2 | .
CASGRELGTDTQYF | TGTGCCAGCGGGCGGGAGCTCGGCACAGATACGCAGTATTTT | TRBV7-9 | TRBD2 | TRBJ2-3 | .
CSASGTTSYEQYF | TGCAGTGCTAGTGGGACTACCTCCTACGAGCAGTACTTC | TRBV20-1 | TRBD2 | TRBJ2-7 | .
CASSFRPQRTGGEKLFF | TGCGCCAGCAGCTTCCGCCCCCAACGGACAGGGGGGGAAAAACTGTTTTTT | TRBV5-1 | TRBD1 | TRBJ1-4 | .
CASSRTGTGANVLTF | TGTGCCAGCAGCCGTACAGGGACCGGGGCCAACGTCCTGACTTTC | TRBV3-1/TRBV3-2 | . | TRBJ2-6 | .
CASSSGVNTEAFF | TGTGCCAGCAGCAGCGGGGTGAACACTGAAGCTTTCTTT | TRBV6-6 | . | TRBJ1-1 | few
CATSDSYQETQYF | TGTGCCACCAGTGACTCGTACCAAGAGACCCAGTACTTC | TRBV24-1 | . | TRBJ2-5 | few
CASLRAEAFF | TGCGCCAGCCTACGCGCTGAAGCTTTCTTT | TRBV10-1 | . | TRBJ1-1 | once
CASIYSGTGGSGELFF | TGTGCCAGCATCTATTCCGGGACAGGGGGATCCGGGGAGCTGTTTTTT | TRBV7-9 | TRBD1 | TRBJ2-2 | .
CASTWGGGEQYF | TGTGCCAGCACCTGGGGAGGGGGTGAGCAGTACTTC | TRBV11-1 | . | TRBJ2-7 | .
CASSSQTAGGDTQYF | TGTGCCAGCAGCTCACAAACGGCAGGGGGGGATACGCAGTATTTT | TRBV7-9 | . | TRBJ2-3 | .
CASSRDTYEQYF | TGTGCCAGCAGTCGGGACACCTACGAGCAGTACTTC | TRBV6-6 | . | TRBJ2-7 | .
CASTPTGDTQYF | TGTGCCAGCACTCCGACAGGGGATACGCAGTATTTT | TRBV2 | TRBD1 | TRBJ2-3 | once
CATRTGDYNSPLHF | TGTGCCACCCGGACAGGGGACTATAATTCACCCCTCCACTTT | TRBV14 | TRBD1 | TRBJ1-6 | .
CATSREQGSGANVLTF | TGTGCCACCAGCAGAGAACAGGGCTCTGGGGCCAACGTCCTGACTTTC | TRBV15 | . | TRBJ2-6 | .
CASKTGAAYNSPLHF | TGTGCCAGCAAGACAGGGGCCGCCTATAATTCACCCCTCCACTTT | TRBV19 | TRBD1 | TRBJ1-6 | .
CASYRDRDEKLFF | TGTGCCTCGTACCGGGACAGGGATGAAAAACTGTTTTTT | TRBV30 | TRBD1 | TRBJ1-4 | .
CAWSGPGLAGVGGYEQYF | TGTGCCTGGAGTGGACCGGGACTAGCGGGAGTAGGCGGGTACGAGCAGTACTTC | TRBV30 | TRBD2 | TRBJ2-7 | .
CASSASEDTEAFF | TGTGCCAGCTCGGCTAGTGAGGACACTGAAGCTTTCTTT | TRBV18 | . | TRBJ1-1 | .
CASSDPGGRRGEQFF | TGCGCCAGCAGTGATCCTGGCGGGAGAAGAGGTGAGCAGTTCTTC | TRBV10-1 | TRBD2 | TRBJ2-1 | .
CASSFRDKPKTQYF | TGTGCCAGCAGTTTCAGAGACAAGCCAAAGACCCAGTACTTC | TRBV28 | . | TRBJ2-5 | .